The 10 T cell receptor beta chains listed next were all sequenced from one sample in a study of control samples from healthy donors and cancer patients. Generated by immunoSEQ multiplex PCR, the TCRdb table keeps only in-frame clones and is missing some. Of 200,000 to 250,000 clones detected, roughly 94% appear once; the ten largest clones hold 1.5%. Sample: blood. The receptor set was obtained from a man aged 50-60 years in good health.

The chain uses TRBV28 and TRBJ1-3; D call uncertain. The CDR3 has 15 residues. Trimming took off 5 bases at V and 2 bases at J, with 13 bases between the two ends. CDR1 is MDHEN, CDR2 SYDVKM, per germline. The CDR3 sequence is CASSLGPGAGNTIYF. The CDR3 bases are TGTGCCAGCAGTCTCGGTCCCGGAGCTGGAAACACCATATATTTT.

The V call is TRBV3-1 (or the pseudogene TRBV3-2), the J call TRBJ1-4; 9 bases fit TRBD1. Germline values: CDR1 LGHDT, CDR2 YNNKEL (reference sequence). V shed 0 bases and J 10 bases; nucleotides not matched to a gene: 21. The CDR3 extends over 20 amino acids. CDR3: CASSQDRGQGSGGVRGKLFF. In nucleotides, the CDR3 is TGTGCCAGCAGCCAAGATCGGGGACAGGGTTCGGGCGGGGTACGTGGAAAACTGTTTTTT.

CDR3 DNA: TGTGCCAGCAGGCCTGACCCGAATCAGCCCCAGCATTTT. Amino acids: CASRPDPNQPQHF. The rearrangement links TRBV27 to TRBJ1-5; D gene unclear. The CDR3 extends over 13 amino acids. Germline assignment: CDR1 MNHEY and CDR2 SMNVEV (reference sequence). Trimming left V 6 bases short and J 4 bases short, with 10 bases between.

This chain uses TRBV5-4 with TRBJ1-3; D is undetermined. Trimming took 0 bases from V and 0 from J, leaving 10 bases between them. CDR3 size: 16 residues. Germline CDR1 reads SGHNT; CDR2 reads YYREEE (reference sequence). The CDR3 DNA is TGTGCCAGCAGCTTGGTCGGCAGCAACTCTGGAAACACCATATATTTT. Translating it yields CASSLVGSNSGNTIYF.

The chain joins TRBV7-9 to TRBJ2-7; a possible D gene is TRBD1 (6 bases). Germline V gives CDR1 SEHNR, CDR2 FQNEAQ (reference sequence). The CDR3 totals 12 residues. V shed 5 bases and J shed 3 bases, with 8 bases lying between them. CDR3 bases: TGTGCCAGCAGCCGACAGGACTACGAGCAGTACTTC. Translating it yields CASSRQDYEQYF.

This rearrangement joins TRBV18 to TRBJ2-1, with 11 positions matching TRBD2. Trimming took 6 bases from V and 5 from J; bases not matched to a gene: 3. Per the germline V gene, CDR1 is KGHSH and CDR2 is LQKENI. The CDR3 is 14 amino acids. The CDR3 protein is CASSGTSGDNEQFF. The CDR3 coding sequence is TGTGCCAGCTCCGGGACTAGCGGTGACAATGAGCAGTTCTTC.

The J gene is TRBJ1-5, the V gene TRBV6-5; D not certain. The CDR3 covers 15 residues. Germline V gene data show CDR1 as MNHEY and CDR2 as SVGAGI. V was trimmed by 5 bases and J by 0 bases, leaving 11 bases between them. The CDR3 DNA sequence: TGTGCCAGCAGTCACCTCAGGTATAGCAATCAGCCCCAGCATTTT. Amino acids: CASSHLRYSNQPQHF.

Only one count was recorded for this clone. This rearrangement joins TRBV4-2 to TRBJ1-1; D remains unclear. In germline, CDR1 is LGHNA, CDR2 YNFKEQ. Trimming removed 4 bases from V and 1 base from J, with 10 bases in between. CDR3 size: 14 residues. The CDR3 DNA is TGTGCCAGCAGCCCCTCCCGGGGGAACACTGAAGCTTTCTTT. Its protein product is CASSPSRGNTEAFF.

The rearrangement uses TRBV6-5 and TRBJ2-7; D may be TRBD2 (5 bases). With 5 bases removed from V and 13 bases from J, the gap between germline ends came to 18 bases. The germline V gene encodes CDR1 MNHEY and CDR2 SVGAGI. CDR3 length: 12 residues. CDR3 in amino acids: CASSHPGGGLYV. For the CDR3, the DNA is TGTGCCAGCAGTCACCCGGGCGGCGGGCTATACGTC.

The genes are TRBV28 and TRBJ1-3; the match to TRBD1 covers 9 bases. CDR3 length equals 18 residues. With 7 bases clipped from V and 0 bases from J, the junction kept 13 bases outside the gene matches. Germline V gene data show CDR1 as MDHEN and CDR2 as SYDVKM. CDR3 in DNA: TGTGCCAGCATTACGAGGGGACAGGGCATCCCCTCTGGAAACACCATATATTTT. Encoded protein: CASITRGQGIPSGNTIYF.